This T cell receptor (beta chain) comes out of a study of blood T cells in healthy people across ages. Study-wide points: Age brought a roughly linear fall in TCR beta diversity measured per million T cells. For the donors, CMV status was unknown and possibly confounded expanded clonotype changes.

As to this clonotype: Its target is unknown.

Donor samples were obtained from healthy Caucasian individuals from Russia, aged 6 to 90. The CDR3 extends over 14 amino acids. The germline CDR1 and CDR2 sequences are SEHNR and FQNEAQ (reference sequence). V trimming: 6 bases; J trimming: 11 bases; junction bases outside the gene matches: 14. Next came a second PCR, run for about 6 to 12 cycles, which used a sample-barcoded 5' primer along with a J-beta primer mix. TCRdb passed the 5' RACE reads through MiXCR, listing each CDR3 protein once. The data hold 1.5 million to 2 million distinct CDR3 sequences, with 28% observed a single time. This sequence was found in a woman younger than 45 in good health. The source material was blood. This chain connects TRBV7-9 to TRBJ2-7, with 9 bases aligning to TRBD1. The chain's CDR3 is CASSPDAGTGHKYF. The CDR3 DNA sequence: TGTGCCAGCAGTCCGGACGCCGGGACAGGGCATAAGTACTTC.